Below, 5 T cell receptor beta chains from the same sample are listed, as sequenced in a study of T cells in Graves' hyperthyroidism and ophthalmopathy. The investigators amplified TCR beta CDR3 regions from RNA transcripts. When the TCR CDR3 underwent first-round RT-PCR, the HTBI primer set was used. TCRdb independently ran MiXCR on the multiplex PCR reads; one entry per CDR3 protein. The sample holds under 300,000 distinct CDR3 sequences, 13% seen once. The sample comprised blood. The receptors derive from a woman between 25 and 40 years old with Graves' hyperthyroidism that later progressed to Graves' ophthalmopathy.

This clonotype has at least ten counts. This CDR3 is CASSSTMDGTRPQHF. The CDR3 region has the DNA TGTGCCAGCAGCTCTACAATGGATGGAACCCGGCCCCAGCATTTT. The rearrangement uses TRBV5-6 and TRBJ1-5; D remains unclear. This CDR3 is 15 amino acids long. Germline loops: CDR1 SGHDT, CDR2 YYEEEE. Trimming shortened V by 3 bases and J by 9 bases, and 19 bases separated the two germline ends.

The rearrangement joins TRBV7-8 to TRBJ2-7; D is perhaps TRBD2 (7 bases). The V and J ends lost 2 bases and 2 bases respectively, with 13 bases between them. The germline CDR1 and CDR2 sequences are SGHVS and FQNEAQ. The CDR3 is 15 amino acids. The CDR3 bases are TGTGCCAGCAGCTTAAAGGCGGGGGCTACCTACGAGCAGTACTTC. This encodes CASSLKAGATYEQYF.

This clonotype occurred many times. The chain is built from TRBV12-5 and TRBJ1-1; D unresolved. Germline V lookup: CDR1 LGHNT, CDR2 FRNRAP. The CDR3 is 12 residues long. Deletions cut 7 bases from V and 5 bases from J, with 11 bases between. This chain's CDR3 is CASAESGTEAFF. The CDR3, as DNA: TGTGCTAGTGCCGAATCGGGGACTGAAGCTTTCTTT.

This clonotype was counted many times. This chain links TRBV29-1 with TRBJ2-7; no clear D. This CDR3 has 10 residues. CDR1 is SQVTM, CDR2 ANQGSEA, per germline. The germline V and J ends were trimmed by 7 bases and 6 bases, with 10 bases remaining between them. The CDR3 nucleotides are TGCAGCGAGCCCCCATTCGAGCAGTACTTC. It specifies CSEPPFEQYF.

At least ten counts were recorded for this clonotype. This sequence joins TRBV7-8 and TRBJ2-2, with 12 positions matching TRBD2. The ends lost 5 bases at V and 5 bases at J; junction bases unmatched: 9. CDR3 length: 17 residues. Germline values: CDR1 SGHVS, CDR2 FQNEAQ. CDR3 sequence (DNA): TGTGCCAGCAGCCCTAGACTAGCGGGAGTAGTTACCGGGGAGCTGTTTTTT. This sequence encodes CASSPRLAGVVTGELFF.